This is a list of T cell receptor beta chains from one sample in a study of blood T cell repertoires in COVID-19. Profiling relied on immunoSEQ multiplex PCR, and the TCRdb table lists in-frame clones only, not all of them. This sample yields just under 75,000 clones, of which over 80% are seen a single time; roughly 2.5% belongs to the top ten. The sequenced sample was peripheral blood. These receptors were taken from a man aged 80 or over with active or convalescent COVID-19. Each CDR3 is given with its conserved first and last residue. A D gene is named only where the DNA matches it firmly. The size entry is marked missing in some rows and otherwise reads once, few, many or a size class.

TGTGCCAGCAGCTCCACAGGGGGCAGATATGGCTACACCTTC,CASSSTGGRYGYTF,few,TRBJ1-2,TRBV7-2,TRBD1
TGTGCCAGCAGCAAACGGGACAGGGGAATGACCTACACCTTC,CASSKRDRGMTYTF,.,TRBJ1-2,TRBV3-1/TRBV3-2,TRBD1
TGCGCCAGCAGTGATTCCAGGAAGGGGGAGACCCAGTACTTC,CASSDSRKGETQYF,.,TRBJ2-5,TRBV10-1,.
TGTGCCACCAACCGGGGGCGATCGGGGGGCGCAGATACGCAGTATTTT,CATNRGRSGGADTQYF,.,TRBJ2-3,TRBV19,.
TGTGCCAGCAGCCTTCCTCGACTACAGCAGTTCTTC,CASSLPRLQQFF,.,TRBJ2-1,TRBV7-6,.
TGTGCCACCAGTGATCCACCCGGGACAGGGATCAATGAGCAGTTCTTC,CATSDPPGTGINEQFF,.,TRBJ2-1,TRBV24-1,TRBD1
TGTGCCAGCAGGCTTACAGGGTCTGAGACCCAGTACTTC,CASRLTGSETQYF,.,TRBJ2-5,TRBV12-3/TRBV12-4,.
TGTGCCAGCAGGCAGACAGCCAACTATGGCTACACCTTC,CASRQTANYGYTF,.,TRBJ1-2,TRBV6-5,.
TGCGCCAGCAGCTTCAGGGGGCGCAACACCGGGGAGCTGTTTTTT,CASSFRGRNTGELFF,.,TRBJ2-2,TRBV5-1,TRBD1
TGCGCCAGCAGCTTTGGGCCGGGACAGGGGGTAAACGAGCAGTACTTC,CASSFGPGQGVNEQYF,.,TRBJ2-7,TRBV5-1,TRBD1
TGTGCCAGCAGCCACGGACGGGGGAGGGGCACAGATACGCAGTATTTT,CASSHGRGRGTDTQYF,.,TRBJ2-3,TRBV28,TRBD2
TGCGCCAGCAGCCAAGGTCGGGCTAGCGGAAACTACAATGAGCAGTTCTTC,CASSQGRASGNYNEQFF,.,TRBJ2-1,TRBV4-1,TRBD2
TGCGCCAGCAGCTTGGCCAGGGATTCACCCCTCCACTTT,CASSLARDSPLHF,.,TRBJ1-6,TRBV5-1,.
TGTGCCTCCAAGGGAGGGCCCACTGAAGCTTTCTTT,CASKGGPTEAFF,.,TRBJ1-1,TRBV30,.
TGCGCCAGCAGCCAGGCAGGGGTCCAAGAGACCCAGTACTTC,CASSQAGVQETQYF,.,TRBJ2-5,TRBV4-1,.
TGTGCCAGCAGCTTAGACGGACTACGGGAGCAGTACTTC,CASSLDGLREQYF,.,TRBJ2-7,TRBV11-2,.
TGTGCCAGCAGCCAAGATTACAGGTCCACTTCTGGAAACACCATATATTTT,CASSQDYRSTSGNTIYF,.,TRBJ1-3,TRBV4-2,.
TGTGCCATCAGTGAAGGGTTCGGGGGTAGTGGAAACACCATATATTTT,CAISEGFGGSGNTIYF,few,TRBJ1-3,TRBV10-3,.
TGTGCCAGCAGCTTAGACAGGGGCTCTGGAAACACCATATATTTT,CASSLDRGSGNTIYF,.,TRBJ1-3,TRBV7-2,TRBD1
TGTGCCAGCAGTGATAGGACAGCCTATAATTCACCCCTCCACTTT,CASSDRTAYNSPLHF,few,TRBJ1-6,TRBV2,.
TGTGCCAGCATTAGACAGGGCGGCACTGAAGCTTTCTTT,CASIRQGGTEAFF,.,TRBJ1-1,TRBV2,TRBD1
TGTGCCAGCAGCTACCTAGCGGGAGCCGTTACAGATACGCAGTATTTT,CASSYLAGAVTDTQYF,.,TRBJ2-3,TRBV5-4,TRBD2
TGTGCCAGCAGTTATTCCACCGGGACTAGCGTGCAGTATTTT,CASSYSTGTSVQYF,.,TRBJ2-3,TRBV6-2/TRBV6-3,TRBD2
TGCGCCAGCAGTTTTAACCCGGGACAGGGTTATTCACCCCTCCACTTT,CASSFNPGQGYSPLHF,.,TRBJ1-6,TRBV5-1,TRBD1
TGTGCCAGCAGCGCACCCCAGGGACAGGGGGAGTATGGCTACACCTTC,CASSAPQGQGEYGYTF,few,TRBJ1-2,TRBV4-2,TRBD1
TGTGCCAGCAGCTTAGCTAGCGGGAGGAGGTCAGATACGCAGTATTTT,CASSLASGRRSDTQYF,.,TRBJ2-3,TRBV7-2,TRBD2
TGTGCCAGCAGCTACCTCGCGGGGGAGCAGTTCTTC,CASSYLAGEQFF,.,TRBJ2-1,TRBV7-2,.
TGTGCCAGCAGTCCAGGGACAGGGGGCTGGCAGCCCCAGCATTTT,CASSPGTGGWQPQHF,.,TRBJ1-5,TRBV6-6,TRBD1
TGTGCCACGCGGGAAAGGGGAACTGAAGCTTTCTTT,CATRERGTEAFF,.,TRBJ1-1,TRBV6-5,.